This TCR beta chain was recorded in a study of cytomegalovirus exposure and HLA in healthy donors. Points from the study as a whole: In the roughly 120 validation repertoires, about 94% of cluster scores exceeded 0, per a later analysis.

Looked up from germline, CDR1 is ENHRY and CDR2 is SYGVKD. The ends were cut back, 0 bases at V and 12 bases at J, with 12 bases in the middle. CDR3 length: 12 amino acids. A word on this clone: Its cognate antigen is unknown.

Measured with immunoSEQ multiplex PCR; TCRdb has only the in-frame clones, and not every one. The table lists 150,000 to 170,000 clones, around 83% of them singletons. This clonotype originated in a human donor in good health. V is TRBV10-3 and J is TRBJ2-7; tentatively, D is TRBD1 (5 bases). Sequenced material: PBMCs. CDR3 in amino acids: CAISESMAQGYF. The CDR3 DNA is TGTGCCATCAGTGAGTCGATGGCCCAGGGGTACTTC.